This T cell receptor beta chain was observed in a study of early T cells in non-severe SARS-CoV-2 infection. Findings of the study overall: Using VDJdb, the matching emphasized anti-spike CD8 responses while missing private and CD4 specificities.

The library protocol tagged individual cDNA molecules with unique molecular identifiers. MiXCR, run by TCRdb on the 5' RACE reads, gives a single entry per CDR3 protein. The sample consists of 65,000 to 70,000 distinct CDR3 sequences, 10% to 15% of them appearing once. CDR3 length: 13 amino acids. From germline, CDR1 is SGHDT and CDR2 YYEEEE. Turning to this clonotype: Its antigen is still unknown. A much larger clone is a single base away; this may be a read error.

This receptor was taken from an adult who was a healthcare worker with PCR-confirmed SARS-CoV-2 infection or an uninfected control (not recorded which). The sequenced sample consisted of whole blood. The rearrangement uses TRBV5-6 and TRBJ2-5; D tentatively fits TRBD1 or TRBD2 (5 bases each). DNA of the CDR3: TGTGGCAGCAGCCGGGACGGCACCGGGACCCAGTACTTC. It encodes CGSSRDGTGTQYF.